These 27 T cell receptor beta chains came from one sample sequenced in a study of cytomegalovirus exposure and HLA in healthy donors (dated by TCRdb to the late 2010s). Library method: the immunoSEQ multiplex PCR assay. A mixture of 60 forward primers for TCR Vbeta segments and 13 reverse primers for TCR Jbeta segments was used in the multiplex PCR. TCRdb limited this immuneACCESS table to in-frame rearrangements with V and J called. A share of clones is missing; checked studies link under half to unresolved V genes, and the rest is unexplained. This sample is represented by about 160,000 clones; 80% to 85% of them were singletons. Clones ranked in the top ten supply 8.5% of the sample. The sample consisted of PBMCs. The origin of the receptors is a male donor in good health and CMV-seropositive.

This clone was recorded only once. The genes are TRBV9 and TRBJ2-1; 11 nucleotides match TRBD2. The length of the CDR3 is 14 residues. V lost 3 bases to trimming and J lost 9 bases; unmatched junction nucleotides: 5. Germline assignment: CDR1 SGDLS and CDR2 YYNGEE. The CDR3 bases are TGTGCCAGCAGCGCCGGGACTAGCGGACGTGAGCAGTTCTTC. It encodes CASSAGTSGREQFF.

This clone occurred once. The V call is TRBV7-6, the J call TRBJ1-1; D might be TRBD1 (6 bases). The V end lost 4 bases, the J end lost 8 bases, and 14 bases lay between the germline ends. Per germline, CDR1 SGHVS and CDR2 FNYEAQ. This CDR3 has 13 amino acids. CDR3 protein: CASSSWMGQEAFF. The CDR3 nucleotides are TGTGCCAGCAGCTCCTGGATGGGACAAGAAGCTTTCTTT. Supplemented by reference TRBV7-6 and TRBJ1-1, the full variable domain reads GAGVSQSPRYKVTKRGQDVALRCDPISGHVSLYWYRQALGQGPEFLTYFNYEAQQDKSGLPNDRFSAERPEGSISTLTIQRTEQRDSAMYRCASSSWMGQEAFFGQGTRLTVV.

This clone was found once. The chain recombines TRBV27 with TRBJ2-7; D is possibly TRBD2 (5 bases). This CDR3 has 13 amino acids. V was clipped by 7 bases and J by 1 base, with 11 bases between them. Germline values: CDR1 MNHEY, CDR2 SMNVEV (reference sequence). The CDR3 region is CASKRVGSYEQYF. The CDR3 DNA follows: TGTGCCAGCAAGAGGGTGGGATCCTACGAGCAGTACTTC.

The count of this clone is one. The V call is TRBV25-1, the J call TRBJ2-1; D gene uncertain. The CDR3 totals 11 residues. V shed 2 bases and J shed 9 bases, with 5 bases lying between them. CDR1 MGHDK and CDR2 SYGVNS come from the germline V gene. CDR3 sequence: CASSEVFEQFF. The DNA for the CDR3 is TGTGCCAGCAGTGAAGTCTTTGAGCAGTTCTTC.

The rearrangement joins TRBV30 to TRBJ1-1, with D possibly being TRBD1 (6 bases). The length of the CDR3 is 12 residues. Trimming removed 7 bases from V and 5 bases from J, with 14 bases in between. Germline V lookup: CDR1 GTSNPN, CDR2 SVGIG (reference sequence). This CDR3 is CAFQGSGTEAFF. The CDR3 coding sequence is TGTGCCTTCCAGGGGTCAGGAACTGAAGCTTTCTTT.

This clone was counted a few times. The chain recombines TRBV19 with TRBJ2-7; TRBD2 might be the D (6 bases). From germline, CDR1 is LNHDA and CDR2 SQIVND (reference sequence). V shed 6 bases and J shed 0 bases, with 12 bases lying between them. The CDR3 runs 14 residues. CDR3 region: CASRRDGSSYEQYF. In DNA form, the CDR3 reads TGTGCCAGTAGAAGGGACGGGAGCTCCTACGAGCAGTACTTC.

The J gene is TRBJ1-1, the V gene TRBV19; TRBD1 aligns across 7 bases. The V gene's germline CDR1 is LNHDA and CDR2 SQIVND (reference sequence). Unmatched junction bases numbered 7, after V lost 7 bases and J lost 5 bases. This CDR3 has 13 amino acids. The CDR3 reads CASTWTGETEAFF. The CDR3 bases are TGTGCCAGTACCTGGACAGGAGAAACTGAAGCTTTCTTT.

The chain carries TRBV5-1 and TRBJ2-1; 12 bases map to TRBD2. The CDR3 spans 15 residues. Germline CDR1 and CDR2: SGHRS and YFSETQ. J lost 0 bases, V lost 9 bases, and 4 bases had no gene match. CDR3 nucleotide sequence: TGCGCCACCACGACTAGCGGGAGCTCCTACAATGAGCAGTTCTTC. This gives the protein CATTTSGSSYNEQFF.

CDR3 in DNA: TGCGCCAGCAGTGCCGCCGGGAGCTCCTACGAGCAGTACTTC. Translation: CASSAAGSSYEQYF. V is TRBV10-1 and J is TRBJ2-7; tentative D call: TRBD2 (6 bases). CDR1 is WNHNN and CDR2 is SYGVQD in the germline V gene (reference sequence). The CDR3 loop spans 14 amino acids. V dropped 4 bases and J dropped 0 bases, with 10 bases sitting between them.

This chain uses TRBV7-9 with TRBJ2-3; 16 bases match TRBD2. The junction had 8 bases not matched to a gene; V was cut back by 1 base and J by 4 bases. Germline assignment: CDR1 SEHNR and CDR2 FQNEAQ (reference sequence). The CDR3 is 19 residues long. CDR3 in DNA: TGTGCCAGCAGCTTAGAACAGGGACTAGCGGGGGGGCCCGCAGATACGCAGTATTTT. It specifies CASSLEQGLAGGPADTQYF.

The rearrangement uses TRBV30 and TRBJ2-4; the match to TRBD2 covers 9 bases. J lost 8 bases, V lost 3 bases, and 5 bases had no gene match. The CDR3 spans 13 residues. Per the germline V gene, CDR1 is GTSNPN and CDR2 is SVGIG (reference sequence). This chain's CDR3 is CAWRLAGAHIQYF. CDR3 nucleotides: TGTGCCTGGAGGTTAGCGGGAGCCCACATTCAGTACTTC.

CDR3 region: CASRGGGELFF. In DNA, the CDR3 is TGTGCCAGCCGCGGGGGCGGGGAGCTGTTTTTT. The gene calls are TRBV11-3 and TRBJ2-2; 7 bases are a match to TRBD2. J lost 7 bases, V lost 8 bases, and 1 base had no gene match. Germline lookup yields CDR1 SGHNT and CDR2 YENEEA. The CDR3 extends over 11 amino acids.

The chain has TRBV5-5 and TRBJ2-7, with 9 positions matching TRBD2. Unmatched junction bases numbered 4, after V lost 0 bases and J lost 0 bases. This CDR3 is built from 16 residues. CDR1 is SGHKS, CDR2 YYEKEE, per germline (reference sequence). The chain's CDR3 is CASSLVVSGSSYEQYF. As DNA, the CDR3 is TGTGCCAGCAGCTTGGTGGTTAGCGGGAGCTCCTACGAGCAGTACTTC.

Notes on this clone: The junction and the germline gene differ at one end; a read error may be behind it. For the CDR3, the DNA is TGTGCCAGCACACTAGCGGGAGGGGCCAAAAACAGTCAGTACTTC. It translates to CASTLAGGAKNSQYF. V usage is TRBV28 and J usage is TRBJ2-4; 13 bases are shared with TRBD2. The CDR3 is 15 amino acids. From germline, CDR1 is MDHEN and CDR2 SYDVKM.

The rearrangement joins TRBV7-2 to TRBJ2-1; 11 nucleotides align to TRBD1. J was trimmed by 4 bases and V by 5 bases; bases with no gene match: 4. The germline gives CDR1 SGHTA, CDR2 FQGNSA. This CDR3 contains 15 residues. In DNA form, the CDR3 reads TGTGCCAGCAGCCGGGACAGGGGGATTTACAATGAGCAGTTCTTC. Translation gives CASSRDRGIYNEQFF.

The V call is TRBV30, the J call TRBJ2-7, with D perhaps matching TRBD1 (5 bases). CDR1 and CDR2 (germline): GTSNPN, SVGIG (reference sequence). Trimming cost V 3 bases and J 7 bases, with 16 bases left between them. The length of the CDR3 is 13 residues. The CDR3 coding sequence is TGTGCCTGGAGGCTGCCACAGGCGTGGGAGCAGTACTTC. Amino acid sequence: CAWRLPQAWEQYF.

CDR3 coding DNA: TGTGCCAGCAGCCTTGGTGCTAGCGCCTACGAGCAGTACTTC. Translating it yields CASSLGASAYEQYF. The chain couples TRBV7-9 to TRBJ2-7, with D tentatively TRBD2 (6 bases). Trimming took off 5 bases at V and 2 bases at J, with 13 bases between the two ends. The germline CDR1 and CDR2 sequences are SEHNR and FQNEAQ (reference sequence). There are 14 residues in the CDR3.

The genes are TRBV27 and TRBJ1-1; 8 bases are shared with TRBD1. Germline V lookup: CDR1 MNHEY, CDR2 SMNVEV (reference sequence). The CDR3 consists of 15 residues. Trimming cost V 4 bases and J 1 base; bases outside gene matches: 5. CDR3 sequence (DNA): TGTGCCAGCAGTTCCCCCGGGACAGGGAACACTGAAGCTTTCTTT. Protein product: CASSSPGTGNTEAFF.

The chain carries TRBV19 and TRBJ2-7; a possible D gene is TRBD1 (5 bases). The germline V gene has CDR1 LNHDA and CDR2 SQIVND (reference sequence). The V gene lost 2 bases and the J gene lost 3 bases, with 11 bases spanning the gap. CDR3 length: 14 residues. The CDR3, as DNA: TGTGCCAGTAGTATAATGGGGCCCTTCTACGAGCAGTACTTC. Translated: CASSIMGPFYEQYF. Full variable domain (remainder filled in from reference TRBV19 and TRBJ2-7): DGGITQSPKYLFRKEGQNVTLSCEQNLNHDAMYWYRQDPGQGLRLIYYSQIVNDFQKGDIAEGYSVSREKKESFPLTVTSAQKNPTAFYLCASSIMGPFYEQYFGPGTRLTVT.

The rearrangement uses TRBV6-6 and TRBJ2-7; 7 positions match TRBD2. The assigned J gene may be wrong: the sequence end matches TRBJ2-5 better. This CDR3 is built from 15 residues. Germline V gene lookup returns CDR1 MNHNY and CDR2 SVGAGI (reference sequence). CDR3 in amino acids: CASASVRGDQETQYF. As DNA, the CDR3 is TGTGCCAGCGCCTCCGTCCGGGGGGACCAAGAGACCCAGTACTTC.

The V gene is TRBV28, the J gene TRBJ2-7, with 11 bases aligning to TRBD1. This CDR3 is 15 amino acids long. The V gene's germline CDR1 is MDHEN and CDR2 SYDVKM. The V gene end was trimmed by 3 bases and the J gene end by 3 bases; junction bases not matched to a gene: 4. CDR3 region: CASSFAGTGGYEQYF. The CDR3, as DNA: TGTGCCAGCAGTTTTGCGGGGACAGGGGGCTACGAGCAGTACTTC.

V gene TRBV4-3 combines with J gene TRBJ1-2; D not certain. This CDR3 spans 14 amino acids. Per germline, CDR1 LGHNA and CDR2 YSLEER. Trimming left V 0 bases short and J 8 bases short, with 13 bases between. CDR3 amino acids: CASSQDIGRQGYTF. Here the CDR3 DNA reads TGCGCCAGCAGCCAAGATATCGGGAGGCAAGGCTACACCTTC.

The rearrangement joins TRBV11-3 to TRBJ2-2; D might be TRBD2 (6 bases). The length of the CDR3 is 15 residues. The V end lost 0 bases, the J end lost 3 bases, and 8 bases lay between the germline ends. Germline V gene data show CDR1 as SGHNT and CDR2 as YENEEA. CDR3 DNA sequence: TGTGCCAGCAGCTTAGACGGGGGTCACACCGGGGAGCTGTTTTTT. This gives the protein CASSLDGGHTGELFF.

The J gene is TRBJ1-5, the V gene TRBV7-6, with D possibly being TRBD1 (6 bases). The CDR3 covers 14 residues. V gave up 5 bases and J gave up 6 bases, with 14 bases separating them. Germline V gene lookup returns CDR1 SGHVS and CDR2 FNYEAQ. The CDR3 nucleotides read TGTGCCAGCAGCGCGGGAGGGGGACCTCAGCCCCAGCATTTT. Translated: CASSAGGGPQPQHF.

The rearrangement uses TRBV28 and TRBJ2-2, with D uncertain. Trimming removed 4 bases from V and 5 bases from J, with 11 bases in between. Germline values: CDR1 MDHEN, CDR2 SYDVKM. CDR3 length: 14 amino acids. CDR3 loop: CASSSPLPTGELFF. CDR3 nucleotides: TGTGCCAGCAGTTCCCCACTACCGACCGGGGAGCTGTTTTTT.

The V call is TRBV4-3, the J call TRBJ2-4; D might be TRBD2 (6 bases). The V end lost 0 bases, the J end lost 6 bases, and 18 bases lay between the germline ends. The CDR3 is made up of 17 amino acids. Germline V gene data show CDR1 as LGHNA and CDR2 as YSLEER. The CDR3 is CASSQDWVPSEGNIQYF. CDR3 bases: TGCGCCAGCAGCCAAGATTGGGTACCGTCGGAGGGAAACATTCAGTACTTC.

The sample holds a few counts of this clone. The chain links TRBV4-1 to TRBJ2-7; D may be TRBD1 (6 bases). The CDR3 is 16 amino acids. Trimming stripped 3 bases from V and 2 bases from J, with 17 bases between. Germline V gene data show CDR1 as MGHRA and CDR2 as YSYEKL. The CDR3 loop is CASSQGPGTHPYEQYF. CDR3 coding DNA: TGCGCCAGCAGCCAGGGCCCCGGGACACACCCCTACGAGCAGTACTTC.